One sample yielded the 28 T cell receptor beta chains listed below, sequenced in a study of T cell responses to AZD1222 COVID-19 vaccine. Only in-frame clones appear in the TCRdb table, and some are missing; sequencing was by immunoSEQ multiplex PCR. The data contain about 120,000 clones, 75% to 90% of them singletons. The specimen was peripheral blood, collected on day 0 of AZD1222 vaccination. Source of these receptors: an adult in good health.

The CDR3 loop reads CASSLARGALAGVGNEQFF. In DNA form, the CDR3 reads TGTGCCAGCAGCTTAGCGAGGGGGGCCCTAGCGGGAGTTGGCAATGAGCAGTTCTTC. The chain carries TRBV7-6 and TRBJ2-1; 10 nucleotides agree with TRBD2. Germline CDR1 reads SGHVS; CDR2 reads FNYEAQ. J gave up 6 bases and V 0 bases, and 14 bases lay outside the gene matches. The CDR3 loop spans 19 amino acids.

This chain joins TRBV7-9 and TRBJ2-7; D is unclear. CDR1 is SEHNR, CDR2 FQNEAQ, per germline (reference sequence). V was pared by 5 bases and J by 4 bases, with 15 bases between. This CDR3 comprises 14 residues. DNA of the CDR3: TGTGCCAGCAGCCTGACACCGGTGAATTACGAGCAGTACTTC. Translating it yields CASSLTPVNYEQYF.

The chain uses TRBV5-1 and TRBJ2-5; tentative D call: TRBD2 (6 bases). CDR1 SGHRS and CDR2 YFSETQ come from the germline V gene. Between the trimmed V and J ends, which lost 5 bases and 2 bases, there was a span of 16 bases. The CDR3 runs 15 residues. The CDR3 sequence is CASSQSGAGQETQYF. DNA of the CDR3: TGCGCCAGCAGTCAGTCTGGAGCGGGTCAAGAGACCCAGTACTTC.

Here the CDR3 DNA reads TGTGCCATCAGTGATAACGGAGCCGATTACGAGCAGTACTTC. Translation: CAISDNGADYEQYF. V gene TRBV10-3 combines with J gene TRBJ2-7; D is uncertain. The V end lost 3 bases, the J end lost 4 bases, and 13 bases lay between the germline ends. The CDR3 contains 14 residues. Looked up from germline, CDR1 is ENHRY and CDR2 is SYGVKD.

As DNA, the CDR3 is TGTGCCAGCATCGATGACTACTCCTACGAGCAGTACTTC. Residues: CASIDDYSYEQYF. The V and J genes are TRBV2 and TRBJ2-7; D is perhaps TRBD2 (5 bases). V was cut by 7 bases and J by 0 bases, with 10 bases left in between. The CDR3 covers 13 residues. CDR1 is SNHLY, CDR2 FYNNEI, per germline. The entire variable domain, with the rest obtained from reference TRBV2 and TRBJ2-7, is as follows: EPEVTQTPSHQVTQMGQEVILRCVPISNHLYFYWYRQILGQKVEFLVSFYNNEISEKSEIFDDQFSVERPDGSNFTLKIRSTKLEDSAMYFCASIDDYSYEQYFGPGTRLTVT.

V usage is TRBV7-8 and J usage is TRBJ2-2, with D possibly matching TRBD2 (5 bases). The CDR3 totals 14 residues. In germline, CDR1 is SGHVS, CDR2 FQNEAQ. Trimming stripped 4 bases from V and 6 bases from J, with 12 bases between. The CDR3 sequence is CASSSHSRAGELFF. CDR3 nucleotides: TGTGCCAGCAGCTCTCACTCGAGGGCCGGGGAGCTGTTTTTT.

The chain uses TRBV9 and TRBJ1-1; no definite D call. The V and J ends lost 5 bases and 1 base respectively, with 6 bases between them. This CDR3 has 12 residues. The germline CDR1 and CDR2 sequences are SGDLS and YYNGEE. The CDR3 DNA is TGTGCCAGCAGGGGCCCGAACACTGAAGCTTTCTTT. Amino acid sequence: CASRGPNTEAFF.

CDR3 region: CASTISSGDQETQYF. For the CDR3, the DNA is TGTGCCAGCACCATTAGTTCGGGGGACCAAGAGACCCAGTACTTC. The chain carries TRBV9 and TRBJ2-5, with a weak D call TRBD2 (6 bases). V was clipped by 6 bases and J by 0 bases, with 15 bases between them. Per the germline V gene, CDR1 is SGDLS and CDR2 is YYNGEE. This CDR3 is built from 15 residues.

This chain joins TRBV5-4 and TRBJ1-2; 9 positions agree with TRBD1. V lost 0 bases, J lost 5 bases, and 14 bases stayed unmatched. Germline V CDR1 and CDR2: SGHNT, YYREEE (reference sequence). This CDR3 is 18 amino acids long. The CDR3 DNA sequence: TGTGCCAGCAGCTTGGGGGTGCCATACACAGGGGGCGGGTATGGCTACACCTTC. Protein product: CASSLGVPYTGGGYGYTF.

The chain has TRBV7-9 and TRBJ2-3, with D possibly being TRBD1 (5 bases). The CDR3 spans 15 residues. Germline values: CDR1 SEHNR, CDR2 FQNEAQ (reference sequence). V was shortened by 5 bases and J by 0 bases, with 12 bases between the two germline ends. CDR3 nucleotide sequence: TGTGCCAGCAGCGCTACAGGCGTTAGCACAGATACGCAGTATTTT. Its translation: CASSATGVSTDTQYF.

The CDR3, as DNA: TGTGCCAGTAGTAAGTGGACAGCTGCAACTAATGAAAAACTGTTTTTT. This encodes CASSKWTAATNEKLFF. The rearrangement joins TRBV19 to TRBJ1-4, with D tentatively TRBD1 (6 bases). Germline CDR1 and CDR2: LNHDA and SQIVND (reference sequence). Between the trimmed V and J ends, which lost 4 bases and 0 bases, there was a span of 12 bases. There are 16 residues in the CDR3.

The chain has TRBV6-6 and TRBJ1-1, with 9 bases aligning to TRBD1. V lost 7 bases and J lost 4; bases outside the gene matches: 10. Germline CDR1 reads MNHNY; CDR2 reads SVGAGI (reference sequence). The CDR3 length is 15 residues. The CDR3: CASNKAGTGPTEAFF. The CDR3 DNA reads as TGTGCCAGCAACAAAGCGGGGACAGGGCCCACTGAAGCTTTCTTT.

As for this clone: The junction departs from the called germline gene at one end, perhaps through a read error. The rearrangement joins TRBV7-7 to TRBJ2-2; 7 nucleotides align to TRBD2. The germline V gene has CDR1 SSHAT and CDR2 FNYEAQ (reference sequence). The CDR3 spans 19 residues. CDR3 region: CASSLELSASGRNTGELFF. CDR3 DNA sequence: TGTGCTAGCAGCTTAGAGCTTTCGGCTAGCGGAAGGAACACCGGGGAGCTGTTTTTT.

The gene calls are TRBV27 and TRBJ2-5; D not certain. This CDR3 comprises 14 residues. The V gene lost 7 bases and the J gene lost 5 bases, with 17 bases spanning the gap. Germline CDR1 and CDR2: MNHEY and SMNVEV (reference sequence). The CDR3 nucleotides read TGTGCCAGCATTAATCTCCGACATTCGGAGACCCAGTACTTC. It codes for CASINLRHSETQYF.

The chain uses TRBV6-2 or TRBV6-3 and TRBJ2-3; 8 bases align to TRBD1. CDR3 length: 15 amino acids. V gave up 6 bases and J gave up 0 bases; unmatched junction bases: 5. The germline CDR1 and CDR2 sequences are MNHEY and SVGEGT. Here the CDR3 reads CASSTGTGSTDTQYF. As DNA, the CDR3 is TGTGCCAGCAGCACCGGGACAGGTAGCACAGATACGCAGTATTTT.

The chain carries TRBV15 and TRBJ2-1; D may match TRBD1 or TRBD2 (6 bases each). The CDR3 totals 17 residues. Per the germline V gene, CDR1 is LNHNV and CDR2 is YYDKDF (reference sequence). Trimming removed 2 bases from V and 2 bases from J, with 16 bases in between. CDR3 residues: CATSRSVRGGTYNEQFF. In nucleotides, the CDR3 is TGTGCCACCAGCAGATCCGTTAGAGGGGGGACCTACAATGAGCAGTTCTTC.

The rearrangement uses TRBV24-1 and TRBJ1-2, with D uncertain. V was clipped by 4 bases and J by 7 bases, with 12 bases between them. The CDR3 sequence is 13 residues long. Germline V lookup: CDR1 KGHDR, CDR2 SFDVKD. The CDR3: CATSEQVAGGYTF. CDR3 in DNA: TGTGCCACCAGTGAGCAGGTGGCTGGTGGCTACACCTTC.

Written as DNA, the CDR3 is TGTGCCAGCAGAACACAGGGGGCGTATAATTCACCCCTCCACTTT. This translates into CASRTQGAYNSPLHF. The chain joins TRBV2 to TRBJ1-6, with 9 positions matching TRBD1. Germline CDR1 is SNHLY and CDR2 is FYNNEI. The CDR3 runs to 15 residues. J lost 4 bases, V lost 6 bases, and 4 bases had no gene match.

The chain employs TRBV19 and TRBJ2-1; D possibly corresponds to TRBD1 (6 bases). V was trimmed by 5 bases and J by 4 bases, leaving 12 bases between them. CDR1 and CDR2 from the germline V gene are LNHDA and SQIVND (reference sequence). CDR3 length equals 14 residues. The CDR3 DNA is TGTGCCAGTAGTCCCCAGGGGAGTTACAATGAGCAGTTCTTC. It specifies CASSPQGSYNEQFF.

This chain joins TRBV5-1 and TRBJ1-2, with 7 nucleotides matching TRBD1. The CDR3 covers 16 residues. From germline, CDR1 is SGHRS and CDR2 YFSETQ. Unmatched junction bases numbered 9, after V lost 4 bases and J lost 0 bases. The CDR3, as DNA: TGCGCCAGCAGCGGAGACGGGACAGCCGCTAACTATGGCTACACCTTC. Translated, it gives CASSGDGTAANYGYTF.

Only a few counts were recorded for this clone. V gene TRBV18 combines with J gene TRBJ2-7; TRBD1 aligns across 9 bases. Germline V gene lookup returns CDR1 KGHSH and CDR2 LQKENI. The CDR3 has 14 amino acids. V dropped 3 bases and J dropped 2; count of bases not matched to a gene: 2. CDR3 protein: CASSPGQGAYEQYF. CDR3 coding DNA: TGTGCCAGCTCACCGGGACAGGGTGCCTACGAGCAGTACTTC.

The J gene is TRBJ1-5, the V gene TRBV19, with D possibly matching TRBD1 (6 bases). Trimming removed 6 bases at V and 0 bases at J, with 12 bases between. There are 15 residues in the CDR3. CDR1 and CDR2 from the germline V gene are LNHDA and SQIVND (reference sequence). The CDR3 coding sequence is TGTGCCAGTAGGATCACAGGGCTTAGCAATCAGCCCCAGCATTTT. Translated: CASRITGLSNQPQHF.

The chain uses TRBV5-1 and TRBJ1-1; TRBD1 might be the D (5 bases). The V and J ends lost 5 bases and 1 base respectively, with 12 bases between them. In germline, CDR1 is SGHRS, CDR2 YFSETQ. CDR3 length: 14 residues. As DNA, the CDR3 is TGCGCCAGCAGGCCGGGACGGCAGAACACTGAAGCTTTCTTT. The encoded protein is CASRPGRQNTEAFF.

The V call is TRBV27, the J call TRBJ1-6; D is unclear. V lost 5 bases and J lost 10, with 12 bases in between. Germline CDR1 reads MNHEY; CDR2 reads SMNVEV (reference sequence). The CDR3 contains 13 residues. This chain's CDR3 is CASSRILRSPLHF. CDR3 bases: TGTGCCAGCAGTCGAATTTTGCGATCACCCCTCCACTTT.

This sequence joins TRBV3-1 (or the pseudogene TRBV3-2) and TRBJ2-3; 8 nucleotides agree with TRBD2. V shed 7 bases and J 5 bases; nucleotides not matched to a gene: 14. From germline, CDR1 is LGHDT and CDR2 YNNKEL (reference sequence). CDR3 length: 16 amino acids. This CDR3 is CASTTGLRGGRDTQYF. The CDR3 nucleotides read TGTGCCAGCACCACCGGCCTCCGGGGGGGGCGAGATACGCAGTATTTT.

The CDR3 region has the DNA TGTGCCAGCAGTTTCCAAAACTACGAGCAGTACTTC. It translates to CASSFQNYEQYF. This chain uses TRBV28 with TRBJ2-7; D gene uncertain. Germline V gene lookup returns CDR1 MDHEN and CDR2 SYDVKM. This CDR3 is built from 12 residues. V was shortened by 3 bases and J by 3 bases, with 6 bases between the two germline ends.

The chain joins TRBV6-2 or TRBV6-3 to TRBJ1-1; TRBD1 is a possible D gene (5 bases). Trimming left V 0 bases short and J 3 bases short, with 11 bases between. The CDR3 covers 15 residues. The germline V gene encodes CDR1 MNHEY and CDR2 SVGEGT. The chain's CDR3 is CASSYSDSGDTEAFF. The CDR3 nucleotides are TGTGCCAGCAGTTACTCAGACAGCGGGGACACTGAAGCTTTCTTT.

J is TRBJ1-3 and V is TRBV13, with 7 positions matching TRBD1. CDR3 length: 17 residues. Germline V gives CDR1 PRHDT, CDR2 FYEKMQ (reference sequence). With V trimmed by 5 bases and J by 2 bases, 12 bases remained unmatched. The CDR3 reads CASSLTSDRTAGNTIYF. The CDR3 region has the DNA TGTGCCAGCAGCCTAACATCGGACAGGACGGCTGGAAACACCATATATTTT.